This is a list of T cell receptor beta chains from one sample in a study of regulatory T cells in long-lasting Graves disease. Using its own MiXCR run on the multiplex PCR reads, TCRdb lists one record per CDR3 protein. The data hold fewer than 550,000 distinct CDR3 sequences, with more than 15% observed a single time. In addition, the sample was reused for a study of T cells in Graves' hyperthyroidism and ophthalmopathy.

This sample comprised peripheral blood mononuclear cells (PBMCs), obtained at new diagnosis, from a patient treated with antithyroid drugs. These receptors came from a woman aged 35-65 years with Graves disease. CDR3s include the opening cysteine and the closing phenylalanine or tryptophan. The D gene is left open where the match is weak.

CASSYGGWNTGELFF,TRBV7-3,.,TRBJ2-2
CASSPTGLYTQYF,TRBV3-1,.,TRBJ2-3
CACGEGSSEAFF,TRBV3-1,.,TRBJ1-1
CASSGRGPEAFF,TRBV19,TRBD1,TRBJ1-1
CSVEGGDSYEQYF,TRBV29-1,.,TRBJ2-7
CASSIQGAGWDTEAFF,TRBV19,TRBD1,TRBJ1-1
CASSQTVGTSTDTQYF,TRBV3-1,.,TRBJ2-3
CASRRDRVRSEKLFF,TRBV10-2,TRBD1,TRBJ1-4
CASSLLQNTEAFF,TRBV5-1,.,TRBJ1-1
CASKGGPETQYF,TRBV19,.,TRBJ2-5
CASSDPGVAGGSTDTQYF,TRBV2,TRBD2,TRBJ2-3
CASSFDSTSSGNTIYF,TRBV5-1,.,TRBJ1-3
CASSQGGTIGNQPQHF,TRBV3-1,.,TRBJ1-5
CASSYSIWRLQGPDTQYF,TRBV6-2/TRBV6-3,TRBD1,TRBJ2-3
CASRQTGYYNEQFF,TRBV10-2,.,TRBJ2-1
CAWSSPWYGYTF,TRBV30,.,TRBJ1-2
CASGFQGQGNQPQHF,TRBV12-5,.,TRBJ1-5
CASSLEGGPRSYNEQFF,TRBV13,.,TRBJ2-1
CASSQTDRGGAFF,TRBV18,.,TRBJ1-1
CASNFGGTDTQYF,TRBV5-1,.,TRBJ2-3
CAISESPGREAFF,TRBV10-3,.,TRBJ1-1
CSAQQGPSPDTQYF,TRBV29-1,.,TRBJ2-3
CASSSRPLYTQYF,TRBV11-3,.,TRBJ2-3
CASSPGRHNEQFF,TRBV27,.,TRBJ2-1
CASSRTPWNTEAFF,TRBV28,.,TRBJ1-1
CASSELGTGAGSPLHF,TRBV6-2/TRBV6-3,TRBD1,TRBJ1-6
CASSRLAGGGIPDTQYF,TRBV6-2/TRBV6-3,TRBD2,TRBJ2-3
CASSGMGATVYTQYF,TRBV11-2,.,TRBJ2-3
CASSKENTEAFF,TRBV2,.,TRBJ1-1
CASSDPGQGSYEQYF,TRBV6-1,TRBD1,TRBJ2-7
CASSDGQGGKLFF,TRBV3-1,TRBD1,TRBJ1-4
CAWRTGFGNTIYF,TRBV30,.,TRBJ1-3
CASIGSWGTGGELFF,TRBV19,TRBD1,TRBJ2-2